The clone carrying this TCR beta chain was detected only once. Its antigen is not known. Clones were sequenced by immunoSEQ multiplex PCR, and TCRdb holds only the in-frame ones, with some missing. The repertoire holds about 83,000 clones, with 75% to 95% as singletons. This record comes from a study of OX40 agonist ivuxolimab in advanced cancers. General study findings and limits: Nonresponders, in some cases, also had low normalized T-cell clonal expansion.

With autoimmune disease history or systemic immunosuppression, patients were excluded. This sequence was found in an adult with an advanced solid tumor such as melanoma, head and neck, liver or kidney cancer. The starting material was CD4+ or CD8+ T cells sorted from blood, obtained in a trial of the OX40 agonist ivuxolimab.

This CDR3 reads CASSFSYSNQPQHF. The DNA for the CDR3 is TGTGCCAGCAGTTTCAGCTATAGCAATCAGCCCCAGCATTTT. This chain connects TRBV28 to TRBJ1-5; D is unresolved. Trimming took 3 bases from V and 0 from J, leaving 6 bases between them. The CDR3 consists of 14 residues. Germline CDR1 MDHEN, CDR2 SYDVKM.